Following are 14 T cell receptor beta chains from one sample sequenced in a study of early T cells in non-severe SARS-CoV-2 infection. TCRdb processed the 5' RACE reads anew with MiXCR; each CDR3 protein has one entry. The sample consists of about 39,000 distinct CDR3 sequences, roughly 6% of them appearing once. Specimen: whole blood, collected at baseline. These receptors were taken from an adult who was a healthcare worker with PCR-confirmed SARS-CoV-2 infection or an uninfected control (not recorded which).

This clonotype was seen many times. In nucleotides, the CDR3 is TGCAGCGTTGAAGAAATCTCCGGGGAGCTGTTTTTT. It codes for CSVEEISGELFF. The J gene is TRBJ2-2, the V gene TRBV29-1; D not certain. Germline lookup yields CDR1 SQVTM and CDR2 ANQGSEA. Trimming removed 0 bases at V and 6 bases at J, with 5 bases between. The CDR3 runs to 12 residues.

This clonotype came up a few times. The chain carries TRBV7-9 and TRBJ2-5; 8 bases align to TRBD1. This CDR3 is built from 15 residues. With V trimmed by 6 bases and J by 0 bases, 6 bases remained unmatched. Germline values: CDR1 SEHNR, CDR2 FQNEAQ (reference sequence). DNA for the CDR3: TGTGCCAGCAGGCAAGACAGGGGAAACCAAGAGACCCAGTACTTC. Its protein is CASRQDRGNQETQYF.

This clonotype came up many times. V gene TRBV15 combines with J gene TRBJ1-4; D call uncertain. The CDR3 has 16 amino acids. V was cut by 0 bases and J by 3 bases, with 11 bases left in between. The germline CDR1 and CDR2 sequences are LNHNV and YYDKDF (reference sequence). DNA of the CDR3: TGTGCCACCAGCAGAGATCCGAGGACGGCTAATGAAAAACTGTTTTTT. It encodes CATSRDPRTANEKLFF.

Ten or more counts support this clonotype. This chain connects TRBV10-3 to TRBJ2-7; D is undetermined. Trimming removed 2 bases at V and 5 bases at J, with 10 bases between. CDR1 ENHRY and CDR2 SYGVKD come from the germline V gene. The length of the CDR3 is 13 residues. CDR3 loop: CAISEAPWDEQYF. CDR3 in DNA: TGTGCCATCAGTGAGGCCCCCTGGGACGAGCAGTACTTC.

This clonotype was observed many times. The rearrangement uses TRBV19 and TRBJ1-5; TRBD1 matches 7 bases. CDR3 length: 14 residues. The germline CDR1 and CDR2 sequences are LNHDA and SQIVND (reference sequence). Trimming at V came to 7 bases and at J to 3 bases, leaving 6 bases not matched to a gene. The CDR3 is CASTGTAPNQPQHF. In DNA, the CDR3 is TGTGCCAGTACCGGGACAGCACCCAATCAGCCCCAGCATTTT.

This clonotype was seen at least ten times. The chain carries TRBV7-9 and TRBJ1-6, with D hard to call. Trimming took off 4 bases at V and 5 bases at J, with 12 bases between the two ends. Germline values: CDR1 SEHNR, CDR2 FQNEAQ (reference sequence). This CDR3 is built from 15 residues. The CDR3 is CASSSGIGNNSPLHF. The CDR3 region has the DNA TGTGCCAGCAGCTCGGGGATCGGCAATAATTCACCCCTCCACTTT. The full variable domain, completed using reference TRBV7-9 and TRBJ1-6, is DTGVSQNPRHKITKRGQNVTFRCDPISEHNRLYWYRQTLGQGPEFLTYFQNEAQLEKSRLLSDRFSAERPKGSFSTLEIQRTEQGDSAMYLCASSSGIGNNSPLHFGNGTRLTVT.

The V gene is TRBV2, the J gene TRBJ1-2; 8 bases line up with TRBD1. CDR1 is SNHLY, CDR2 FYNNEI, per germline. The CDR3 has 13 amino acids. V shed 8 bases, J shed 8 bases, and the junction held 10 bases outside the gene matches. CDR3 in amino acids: CASWQGAILGYTF. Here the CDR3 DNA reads TGTGCCAGCTGGCAGGGGGCGATTTTAGGCTACACCTTC.

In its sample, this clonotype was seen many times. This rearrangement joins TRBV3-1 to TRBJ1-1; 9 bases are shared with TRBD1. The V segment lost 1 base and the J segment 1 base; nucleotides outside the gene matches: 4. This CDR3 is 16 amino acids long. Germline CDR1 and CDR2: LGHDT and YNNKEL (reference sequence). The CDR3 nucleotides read TGTGCCAGCAGCCAAGGGACAGGGGAAGGGAACACTGAAGCTTTCTTT. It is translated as CASSQGTGEGNTEAFF.

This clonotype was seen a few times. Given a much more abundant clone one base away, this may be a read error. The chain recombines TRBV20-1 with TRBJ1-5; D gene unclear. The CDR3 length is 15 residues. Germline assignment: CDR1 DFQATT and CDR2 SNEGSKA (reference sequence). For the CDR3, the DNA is TGCAGCACCGGCTTGGGAGGGCAACGCAATCAGCCCCAGCATTTT. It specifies CSTGLGGQRNQPQHF.

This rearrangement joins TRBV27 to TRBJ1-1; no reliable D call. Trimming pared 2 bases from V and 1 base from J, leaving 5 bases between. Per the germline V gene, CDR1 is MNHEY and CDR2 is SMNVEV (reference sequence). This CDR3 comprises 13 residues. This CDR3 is CASSLKGNTEAFF. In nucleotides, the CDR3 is TGTGCCAGCAGTTTAAAGGGGAACACTGAAGCTTTCTTT.

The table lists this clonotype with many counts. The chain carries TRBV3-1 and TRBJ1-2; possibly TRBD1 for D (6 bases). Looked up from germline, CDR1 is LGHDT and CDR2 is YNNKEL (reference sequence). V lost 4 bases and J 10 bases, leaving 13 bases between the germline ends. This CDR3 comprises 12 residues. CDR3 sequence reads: CASSLEDSIYTF. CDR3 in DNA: TGTGCCAGCAGCCTGGAGGACAGCATCTACACCTTC.

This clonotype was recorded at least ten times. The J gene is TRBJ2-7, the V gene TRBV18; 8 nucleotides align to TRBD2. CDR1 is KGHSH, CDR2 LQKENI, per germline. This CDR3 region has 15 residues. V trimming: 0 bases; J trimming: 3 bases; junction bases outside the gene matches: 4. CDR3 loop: CASSPPLAGDYEQYF. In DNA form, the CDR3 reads TGTGCCAGCTCACCACCGCTAGCGGGTGACTACGAGCAGTACTTC.

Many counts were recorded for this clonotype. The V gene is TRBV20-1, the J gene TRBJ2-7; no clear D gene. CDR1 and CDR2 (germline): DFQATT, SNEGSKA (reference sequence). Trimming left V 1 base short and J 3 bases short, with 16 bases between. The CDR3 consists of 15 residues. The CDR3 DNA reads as TGCAGTGCTAGAGGCCGCGTTGGCCCCCACTACGAGCAGTACTTC. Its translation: CSARGRVGPHYEQYF.

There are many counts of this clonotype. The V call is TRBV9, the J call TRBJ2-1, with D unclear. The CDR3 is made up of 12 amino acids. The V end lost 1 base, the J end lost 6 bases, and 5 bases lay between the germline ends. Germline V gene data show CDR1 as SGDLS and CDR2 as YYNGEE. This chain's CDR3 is CASSVLSNEQFF. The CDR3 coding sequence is TGTGCCAGCAGCGTACTCAGCAATGAGCAGTTCTTC.